This T cell receptor beta chain was observed in a study of early T cells in non-severe SARS-CoV-2 infection. Study in general: Sequencing targeted bulk RNA from unsorted whole blood, leaving chains unpaired.

This clonotype was seen at least ten times. Antigen: not known. Overall study findings and caveats: Lookups in VDJdb leaned toward anti-spike CD8 responses and missed private and CD4 specificities.

Individual cDNA molecules each received unique molecular identifiers attached to them. A single record per CDR3 protein comes from TCRdb applying MiXCR to the 5' RACE reads. The table includes around 71,000 distinct CDR3 sequences, more than 14% detected once. The CDR3 spans 11 residues. Between the trimmed V and J ends, which lost 2 bases and 9 bases, there was a span of 5 bases. The sample here was whole blood, taken at baseline. The receptor was isolated from an adult who was a healthcare worker with PCR-confirmed SARS-CoV-2 infection or an uninfected control (not recorded which). The chain employs TRBV12-3 or TRBV12-4 and TRBJ1-5; D not certain. The CDR3, as DNA: TGTGCCAGCAGTTTAAAGGGGCCCCAGCATTTT. As protein: CASSLKGPQHF.